This entry concerns a single TCR beta chain. Its binding antigen is unknown. The record has no base qualities; no much larger clone is one base away. The library was produced with the immunoSEQ multiplex PCR assay. Following the manufacturer's protocol, the hsTCRB Kit was used to amplify rearranged TCR beta chain sequences. Sequencing of TCRB libraries was carried out on an Illumina MiSeq. The paper's processing steps were these. The kit vendor's proprietary platform handled demultiplexing, trimming and gene mapping. TCRdb stores this immuneACCESS table with in-frame sequences only. Part of the clones is absent; in the studies checked, under half of the shortfall reflects unresolved V genes, and no reason is known for the rest. The V and J calls and clone size were taken over from that table, and D and trimming were inferred from the DNA. Counted in this sample were 50,000 to 65,000 clones; roughly nine tenths of them appeared once. 1.5% to 2% of the sample comes from the top ten.

The sample originates from a study of a mutant IDH1 vaccine in newly diagnosed glioma (dated by TCRdb to the early 2020s). Regarding the complete study: In the chemotherapy-containing groups, vaccination started alongside temozolomide cycles, whereas in patients who had radiotherapy alone it started 4-6 weeks after radiotherapy. Of the approximately 30 treated patients, approximately 62% were male and approximately 40% were female, and a mean age of 40.4 years was recorded. Before enrollment, most patients had been given radiochemotherapy with temozolomide as standard therapy, while the rest had received either radiotherapy alone or temozolomide alone. The week-35 safety follow-up was designated visit V12, and the week-47 end of study was designated visit V13. Six visits were used for peripheral blood collection: V03 (baseline), V05, V07, V10, V12 and V13. For exploratory analyses, fewer than 30 treated patients had longitudinal TCRB deep sequencing done wherever samples were available.

The time point label, as the study defines it: week 35, safety follow-up. Each vaccine dose, consisting of 300 ug of a 20-mer mutant IDH1 peptide in Montanide, was administered subcutaneously with topical imiquimod. Eight vaccinations were administered to patients in weeks 1, 3, 5, 7, 11, 15, 19 and 23, corresponding to visits V03 through V10. All donors had newly diagnosed IDH1-mutant astrocytomas of WHO grade 3 or 4 that showed loss of nuclear ATRX. The samples were drawn from NOA16, a multicentre, single-arm, open-label phase I trial in Germany that tested a mutant IDH1 peptide vaccine in humans for the first time. The DNeasy Blood and Tissue Kit was used to extract genomic DNA from EDTA blood for TCRB sequencing. Study-wide conclusions, independent of this receptor: PBMC samples for TCRB deep sequencing were selected based on availability. Pseudoprogression appeared unrelated to alterations in the top peripheral T cell clonotypes detected by TCRB sequencing. The authors stated that sample limitations prevented analyses of patient blood samples from being reproduced. Vaccine-induced immune responses across multiple MHC alleles were detected in 93.3% of patients.

The CDR3 sequence holds 15 residues, the cysteine and phenylalanine included. Of all the DNA, just the CDR3 is kept, 45 bases in frame from base 1. The V end gives up 3 bases and the J end 5 bases, leaving 8 bases in the junction not matched to a gene. CDR1 and CDR2, looked up from the germline V gene, are SGDLS and YYNGEE. This material consisted of PBMCs, taken from a glioma patient whose treatment included an IDH1 peptide vaccine. The rearranged segments are TRBV9 and TRBJ2-5; 9 middle bases align to TRBD1. This sequence originates from a middle-aged man with glioma. Here is the DNA: TGTGCCAGCAGCGAGGGAGAACAGGGGGCTGAGACCCAGTACTTC. This is translated as CASSEGEQGAETQYF.